Described below is a single T cell receptor (beta chain) sequence and its context. No antigen is known for it. Base qualities are missing; no much larger clone stands one base away. This sample stems from a study of blood T cell repertoires in COVID-19 (dated by TCRdb to 2019 to 2021). Regarding the complete study: Samples from collaborators originated in the United States, Italy and Spain and spanned both the acute and convalescent phases of COVID-19. The material from the prospective study consisted of cDNA or gDNA derived from T cells, B-cell-depleted T cells, or PBMCs. Subjects who had been exposed to COVID-19, were actively infected with it, or had recovered from it provided the deeply sampled blood TCRbeta repertoires that made up the dataset. Samples came from the ongoing ImmuneRACE study (first 160 participants) plus 1,254 subjects from 6 global collaborators. The repertoires were released in a freely available public database meant as a resource for research on the immune response to SARS-CoV-2. Where available, HLA class I and class II types were taken from metadata supplied by the sample provider and were not determined by assay-based typing. The sample metadata nearly always contained a de-identified subject ID, COVID-19 status, age in years and sex.

TCRbeta CDR3 regions were amplified from genomic DNA by means of the immunoSEQ Assay, a bias-controlled multiplex PCR. The original methods were these. The number of nucleated cells in each sample was estimated by amplification of reference gene primers within the assay. Sequence reads were collapsed and filtered to measure the absolute abundance of every unique TCRbeta CDR3 rearrangement. For each sample, productive Simpson clonality was calculated by taking the square root of Simpson's diversity index across productive rearrangements. TCRdb re-hosts the immuneACCESS table, in-frame sequences only. Its copies lack some clones; in the studies checked, an unresolved V gene accounts for under half of them, and the cause for the rest is not known. V and J calls and clone size are given by that table; D and trimming were obtained from the DNA. This sample has 200,000 to 250,000 clones in its table, and around 85% of those were observed once. In total, the top ten clones hold around 2.9% of the sample.

Overall results and qualifications from the work: The quantity of clinical and demographic metadata differed by source and by participant and was supplied without curation.

Samples from volunteer blood donors who had recovered from COVID-19 were contributed by a second Seattle source. Each collaborating institution followed its own protocols to collect whole blood in K2EDTA tubes. For TCRbeta analysis, collaborator samples were shipped as frozen whole blood, as isolated PBMCs, or as DNA extracted from either sample type. This TCR came from a woman in her twenties or thirties who had recovered from COVID-19. Sequencing input: peripheral blood.

The CDR3 reads as follows: CASSPGGTSPPPEQFF. The nucleotide sequence is given as TGTGCCAGCAGCCCAGGGGGGACTAGCCCCCCACCGGAGCAGTTCTTC. The chain joins TRBV25-1 to TRBJ2-1; the junction holds 9 bases that match TRBD2. CDR1 and CDR2, looked up from the germline V gene, are MGHDK and SYGVNS. The CDR3 measures 16 amino acids from cysteine to phenylalanine. CDR3 DNA only is kept here, 48 bases in frame from base 1. Trimming leaves V shorter by 6 bases and J shorter by 10 bases, with the junction holding 16 bases beyond the gene matches.